The source of this T cell receptor beta chain is a study of identical twins. Broader study findings: Zero-insertion findings could be partly confounded by invariant cells (MAIT and iNKT cells). Conclusions relied on cross-sectional statistical analysis, not following the same donors.

TCRdb reprocessed the 5' RACE reads with MiXCR, giving one entry per CDR3 protein. The sample lists under 800,000 distinct CDR3 sequences; 21% were seen once. On this clonotype: Antigen specificity is unknown.

V gave up 6 bases and J gave up 2 bases; unmatched junction bases: 6. The CDR3 is 16 amino acids. The germline V gene has CDR1 SEHNR and CDR2 FQNEAQ (reference sequence). These data also formed part of another study, on T cells expressing NK-cell markers. From that paper: According to the study, TCR beta repertoires originated from sorted CD3+CD56+NKG2C+, CD3+CD56+NKG2C- and CD3+CD56-NKG2C+ T cells. In a handful of donors, dominant clonotypes made up about 25-60.1% of CD3+CD56-NKG2C+ cells.

The receptor was isolated from a woman aged 18-29 years in good health. The sequenced material came from PBMCs. This chain links TRBV7-9 with TRBJ2-2; the match to TRBD1 covers 10 bases. Written as DNA, the CDR3 is TGTGCCAGCAGACGATGGGACAGGGGCAACACCGGGGAGCTGTTTTTT. Translated: CASRRWDRGNTGELFF.